The 27 T cell receptor beta chains below all came from one sample that was sequenced in a study of T cells in Graves' hyperthyroidism and ophthalmopathy. Amplified regions were TCR beta CDR3 sequences from RNA transcripts. The TCR CDR3 was amplified in a first-round RT-PCR using the HTBI primer set. TCRdb ran MiXCR on the multiplex PCR reads and lists one entry per CDR3 protein. Among about 350,000 distinct CDR3 sequences listed, approximately 13% were seen once. The material sequenced was blood. Source of these receptors: a woman in her 30s with Graves' hyperthyroidism.

This clonotype has more than one count but fewer than ten. The chain couples TRBV6-1 to TRBJ2-4, with D tentatively TRBD1 or TRBD2 (5 bases each). The CDR3 consists of 13 residues. V was clipped by 6 bases and J by 0 bases, with 6 bases between them. Germline V CDR1 and CDR2: MNHNS, SASEGT. CDR3 coding DNA: TGTGCCAGCAGGGGGGAAGCCAAAAACATTCAGTACTTC. Translation: CASRGEAKNIQYF.

This clonotype was recorded a few times. The V call is TRBV7-8, the J call TRBJ1-3; D is unresolved. This CDR3 region has 15 residues. CDR1 is SGHVS and CDR2 is FQNEAQ in the germline V gene. V lost 2 bases and J 0 bases, leaving 8 bases between the germline ends. The CDR3 DNA reads as TGTGCCAGCAGCTTACTTCTTCGCTCTGGAAACACCATATATTTT. It yields the protein CASSLLLRSGNTIYF. The full variable domain, with the rest looked up from reference TRBV7-8 and TRBJ1-3, is GAGVSQSPRYKVAKRGQDVALRCDPISGHVSLFWYQQALGQGPEFLTYFQNEAQLDKSGLPSDRFFAERPEGSVSTLKIQRTQQEDSAVYLCASSLLLRSGNTIYFGEGSWLTVV.

Comments on this clonotype: It is likely a read error, because the conserved phenylalanine at the end of the CDR3 is missing. The chain links TRBV25-1 to TRBJ1-1; D perhaps matches TRBD1 (5 bases). V lost 6 bases, J lost 5 bases, and 13 bases lay in between. Looked up from germline, CDR1 is MGHDK and CDR2 is SYGVNS. The CDR3 is 13 residues long. The CDR3: CASSGRASTEAFL. The CDR3 DNA sequence: TGTGCCAGCAGCGGCAGGGCCAGTACTGAAGCTTTCCTT.

This clonotype was recorded at least ten times. The chain employs TRBV7-9 and TRBJ1-4, with D uncertain. The CDR3 length is 16 residues. CDR1 and CDR2 from the germline V gene are SEHNR and FQNEAQ (reference sequence). V lost 1 base to trimming and J lost 5 bases, with 14 bases between them. This CDR3 is CASSLVSGGANEKLFF. The CDR3 DNA sequence: TGTGCCAGCAGCTTAGTTTCGGGTGGCGCCAATGAAAAACTGTTTTTT.

This clonotype occurred a few times. This chain uses TRBV6-5 with TRBJ2-3; TRBD2 is a possible D gene (6 bases). The V and J ends lost 2 bases and 2 bases respectively, with 11 bases between them. Germline V gene sequence: CDR1 MNHEY, CDR2 SVGAGI. The CDR3 is 15 amino acids. The CDR3 is CASSYVAGPTDTQYF. The CDR3 bases are TGTGCCAGCAGTTACGTCGCGGGACCCACAGATACGCAGTATTTT.

To note about this clonotype: Since a much larger clone is just one base distant, this may be a read error. The chain links TRBV2 to TRBJ2-7; maybe TRBD1 (6 bases). From germline, CDR1 is SNHLY and CDR2 FYNNEI. The CDR3 is 14 amino acids. The CDR3 is CVSRKYRETYEQYF. CDR3 sequence (DNA): TGTGTCAGCAGGAAATACAGGGAAACCTACGAGCAGTACTTC.

This clonotype was observed a few times. The chain carries TRBV27 and TRBJ1-2; D uncertain. The CDR3 runs to 12 residues. V was shortened by 5 bases and J by 7 bases, with 11 bases between the two germline ends. Germline V CDR1 and CDR2: MNHEY, SMNVEV (reference sequence). For the CDR3, the DNA is TGTGCCAGCAGTCGACAAGGTGCTGGCTACACCTTC. Translation: CASSRQGAGYTF.

This sequence joins TRBV25-1 and TRBJ2-7, with 7 bases matching TRBD2. Germline V gene data show CDR1 as MGHDK and CDR2 as SYGVNS. Trimming took 8 bases from V and 6 from J; bases not matched to a gene: 10. This CDR3 is 13 amino acids long. The CDR3 sequence is CASCSSGTIEQYF. The CDR3 DNA is TGTGCCAGCTGTTCCAGCGGGACGATCGAGCAGTACTTC.

This chain connects TRBV20-1 to TRBJ2-4; 9 bases line up with TRBD2. After removal of 4 bases from V and 8 bases from J, the junction contained 15 bases not matched to a gene. The CDR3 has 16 amino acids. CDR1 is DFQATT, CDR2 SNEGSKA, per germline (reference sequence). The CDR3 loop reads CSATEHGLARADIQYF. The CDR3 nucleotides read TGCAGTGCTACGGAACATGGACTAGCGAGGGCGGACATTCAGTACTTC.

This clonotype was counted many times. V gene TRBV20-1 combines with J gene TRBJ2-5; possibly TRBD1 or TRBD2 for D (6 bases each). Germline V gives CDR1 DFQATT, CDR2 SNEGSKA (reference sequence). The CDR3 runs 14 residues. V lost 5 bases and J lost 5, with 18 bases in between. For the CDR3, the DNA is TGCAGTGCTCCCCCCCGGGGGCGCGATGAGACCCAGTACTTC. It specifies CSAPPRGRDETQYF.

This clonotype was counted at least ten times. The rearrangement links TRBV19 to TRBJ1-1, with unresolved D. This CDR3 is 14 amino acids long. Trimming pared 0 bases from V and 4 bases from J, leaving 9 bases between. From germline, CDR1 is LNHDA and CDR2 SQIVND (reference sequence). In DNA form, the CDR3 reads TGTGCCAGTAGTATAGATGGTGGAGCCACTGAAGCTTTCTTT. It specifies CASSIDGGATEAFF.

This clonotype was seen repeatedly, ten times or more. The V gene is TRBV20-1, the J gene TRBJ2-2, with 8 nucleotides matching TRBD1. In germline, CDR1 is DFQATT, CDR2 SNEGSKA (reference sequence). V gave up 4 bases and J gave up 8 bases; unmatched junction bases: 3. The length of the CDR3 is 12 residues. The CDR3 reads CSATQGEGELFF. CDR3 DNA sequence: TGCAGTGCTACACAGGGGGAGGGGGAGCTGTTTTTT.

V gene TRBV30 combines with J gene TRBJ1-2; unclear D gene. CDR3 size: 10 residues. V was shortened by 8 bases and J by 8 bases, with 12 bases between the two germline ends. Germline V CDR1 and CDR2: GTSNPN, SVGIG (reference sequence). The CDR3 nucleotides read TGTGCCGGAATACTTCGGGGCTACACCTTC. It codes for CAGILRGYTF.

The chain combines TRBV6-1 with TRBJ1-2; the match to TRBD1 covers 9 bases. Germline trimming cut 8 bases from V and 2 bases from J; bases unmatched to any gene: 6. CDR1 MNHNS and CDR2 SASEGT come from the germline V gene. This CDR3 region has 14 residues. The CDR3 region is CASLNGQGNYGYTF. CDR3 coding DNA: TGTGCCAGCCTGAACGGACAGGGGAACTATGGCTACACCTTC.

This clonotype was detected many times. The rearrangement joins TRBV28 to TRBJ2-3; 9 positions agree with TRBD2. Trimming cost V 6 bases and J 0 bases; bases outside gene matches: 7. The CDR3 sequence is 16 residues long. Germline V gene data show CDR1 as MDHEN and CDR2 as SYDVKM. In DNA form, the CDR3 reads TGTGCCAGCAGCCAGGGACTAGCCGCTAGCACAGATACGCAGTATTTT. This translates into CASSQGLAASTDTQYF.

The chain has TRBV19 and TRBJ1-4; 9 nucleotides match TRBD1. Germline V gene sequence: CDR1 LNHDA, CDR2 SQIVND (reference sequence). The CDR3 is 15 residues long. J lost 7 bases, V lost 4 bases, and 7 bases had no gene match. The CDR3 spells CASSTTGQGLEKLFF. CDR3 nucleotide sequence: TGTGCCAGTAGTACAACGGGACAGGGCCTTGAAAAACTGTTTTTT.

The rearrangement links TRBV6-1 to TRBJ2-1; D may be TRBD1 (6 bases). V was pared by 6 bases and J by 6 bases, with 12 bases between. This CDR3 is built from 13 residues. Looked up from germline, CDR1 is MNHNS and CDR2 is SASEGT. The CDR3 sequence is CASRRTVSNEQFF. The CDR3 bases are TGTGCCAGCAGGAGGACAGTTTCCAATGAGCAGTTCTTC.

This clonotype was detected many times. V and J are TRBV29-1 and TRBJ2-7; no definite D call. This CDR3 region has 11 residues. Trimming shortened V by 3 bases and J by 4 bases, and 7 bases separated the two germline ends. CDR1 is SQVTM, CDR2 ANQGSEA, per germline. CDR3: CSVDQQYEQYF. The CDR3 DNA follows: TGCAGCGTTGATCAACAGTACGAGCAGTACTTC.

The V call is TRBV5-1, the J call TRBJ2-5; D may be TRBD1 or TRBD2 (5 bases each). With 4 bases removed from V and 5 bases from J, the gap between germline ends came to 15 bases. Per germline, CDR1 SGHRS and CDR2 YFSETQ. The CDR3 extends over 14 amino acids. Here the CDR3 reads CASSEGPNGETQYF. CDR3 nucleotide sequence: TGCGCCAGCAGCGAGGGACCGAACGGGGAGACCCAGTACTTC.

About this clonotype itself: Being one base from a much bigger clone, this may be a read error. The rearrangement joins TRBV2 to TRBJ2-7; 7 bases are a match to TRBD1. The CDR3 is 14 amino acids. Germline assignment: CDR1 SNHLY and CDR2 FYNNEI. Losses at the gene ends were 6 bases for V and 1 base for J; bases not matched to a gene: 6. The CDR3 nucleotides read TGTGCCAGCAGCGCCGGGACAGTTTCCTACGAGCAGTACTTC. Translating gives CASSAGTVSYEQYF.

The chain couples TRBV10-1 to TRBJ2-5; D remains ambiguous. The CDR3 length is 13 residues. Between the trimmed V and J ends, which lost 4 bases and 2 bases, there was a span of 8 bases. From germline, CDR1 is WNHNN and CDR2 SYGVQD (reference sequence). The CDR3 protein is CASSAGLQETQYF. The CDR3 DNA reads TGCGCCAGCAGTGCCGGCCTACAAGAGACCCAGTACTTC.

This clonotype was observed at least ten times. This rearrangement joins TRBV5-5 to TRBJ1-5; no clear D. Per the germline V gene, CDR1 is SGHKS and CDR2 is YYEKEE (reference sequence). Trimming cost V 0 bases and J 5 bases, with 3 bases left between them. This CDR3 contains 12 residues. The CDR3 DNA reads TGTGCCAGCAGCTTGGTGGATCAGCCCCAGCATTTT. Amino acids: CASSLVDQPQHF.

Only a few counts were recorded for this clonotype. The chain recombines TRBV28 with TRBJ2-7, with unresolved D. The germline CDR1 and CDR2 sequences are MDHEN and SYDVKM. The CDR3 contains 13 residues. The V and J ends lost 5 bases and 4 bases respectively, with 12 bases between them. The CDR3, as DNA: TGTGCCAGCAGTCCGCTGGTTCAGTACGAGCAGTACTTC. Its translation is CASSPLVQYEQYF.

This clonotype was recorded only once. The CDR3 region has the DNA TGCGCCAGCAGCCAAGCCAGGGGAGGCTACGAGCAGTACTTC. It encodes CASSQARGGYEQYF. The chain is built from TRBV4-1 and TRBJ2-7, with D perhaps being TRBD1 or TRBD2 (6 bases each). Per germline, CDR1 MGHRA and CDR2 YSYEKL. Deletions cut 1 base from V and 3 bases from J, with 10 bases between. This CDR3 region has 14 residues.

This clonotype was observed at least ten times. The chain links TRBV28 to TRBJ1-1, with 9 bases fitting TRBD1. V lost 6 bases, J lost 6 bases, and 5 bases stayed unmatched. CDR1 MDHEN and CDR2 SYDVKM come from the germline V gene. CDR3 length: 13 amino acids. The CDR3 nucleotides read TGTGCCAGCAGCCGACAGGGGGGTCCTGAAGCTTTCTTT. Protein: CASSRQGGPEAFF.

This clonotype has at least ten counts. The CDR3 reads CASSFNARGTDTQYF. In nucleotides, the CDR3 is TGTGCCAGCAGCTTTAATGCTCGGGGCACAGATACGCAGTATTTT. The rearrangement uses TRBV7-8 and TRBJ2-3; unclear D gene. The CDR3 covers 15 residues. V lost 3 bases to trimming and J lost 1 base, with 11 bases between them. CDR1 is SGHVS and CDR2 is FQNEAQ in the germline V gene.

This clonotype was seen ten or more times. This chain uses TRBV2 with TRBJ2-7, with 9 positions matching TRBD2. Germline loops: CDR1 SNHLY, CDR2 FYNNEI. V gave up 4 bases and J gave up 7 bases; unmatched junction bases: 11. The CDR3 loop spans 15 amino acids. In DNA, the CDR3 is TGTGCCAGCAGTGGTGAGGCGGGAGGGCCGGATGAGCAGTACTTC. As protein: CASSGEAGGPDEQYF.